These 21 T cell receptor beta chains originate from one sample sequenced in a study of molecular identifiers for immune sequencing clone quantification. MiXCR, run by TCRdb on the PCR reads, gives a single entry per CDR3 protein. Among approximately 97,000 distinct CDR3 sequences, 24% were seen once, and the ten largest hold roughly 0.94%. Specimen: naive CD8+ T cells from blood, with Jurkat cell RNA spiked in. Indicated subset: FACS-sorted CD8+CD4-CCR7+CD45RA+ naive T cells. The receptors stem from a human donor in good health. Some libraries in this study had Jurkat cell RNA spiked in.

Regarding this clonotype: Since a much larger clone is just one base distant, this may be a read error. V gene TRBV19 combines with J gene TRBJ1-1; D call uncertain. Trimming took off 2 bases at V and 1 base at J, with 5 bases between the two ends. The V gene's germline CDR1 is LNHDA and CDR2 SQIVND (reference sequence). The CDR3 totals 13 residues. The CDR3: CASSIFGNTEAFF. As DNA, the CDR3 is TGTGCCAGTAGTATATTCGGGAACACTGAAGCTTTCTTT. Drawing the rest from reference TRBV19 and TRBJ1-1, the complete variable domain is DGGITQSPKYLFRKEGQNVTLSCEQNLNHDAMYWYRQDPGQGLRLIYYSQIVNDFQKGDIAEGYSVSREKKESFPLTVTSAQKNPTAFYLCASSIFGNTEAFFGQGTRLTVV.

Ten or more counts support this clonotype. V usage is TRBV27 and J usage is TRBJ2-7, with D perhaps being TRBD1 or TRBD2 (5 bases each). Looked up from germline, CDR1 is MNHEY and CDR2 is SMNVEV (reference sequence). V gave up 7 bases and J gave up 0 bases, with 16 bases separating them. CDR3 length: 15 amino acids. In nucleotides, the CDR3 is TGTGCCAGCATGTTCTCGGGGCCAAGCTCCTACGAGCAGTACTTC. Its protein is CASMFSGPSSYEQYF.

This clonotype was recorded many times. CDR3 amino acids: CAWSAIAYEQYF. CDR3 DNA sequence: TGTGCCTGGAGTGCCATAGCATACGAGCAGTACTTC. This chain uses TRBV30 with TRBJ2-7; D ambiguous. V was clipped by 1 base and J by 4 bases, with 8 bases between them. Germline V gene sequence: CDR1 GTSNPN, CDR2 SVGIG (reference sequence). This CDR3 is built from 12 residues.

As concerns this clonotype: A read error may be the cause here, since a much bigger clone is one base away. The chain is built from TRBV12-3 or TRBV12-4 and TRBJ1-1, with D uncertain. V was cut by 8 bases and J by 7 bases, with 14 bases left in between. The CDR3 runs to 12 residues. CDR3 protein: CASGVGVIEAFF. The CDR3 DNA follows: TGTGCCAGCGGGGTTGGAGTAATTGAAGCTTTCTTT.

This clonotype has just a few counts. This rearrangement joins TRBV4-2 to TRBJ2-2; D might be TRBD2 (5 bases). V was clipped by 2 bases and J by 4 bases, with 20 bases between them. Per the germline V gene, CDR1 is LGHNA and CDR2 is YNFKEQ. This CDR3 spans 18 amino acids. This chain's CDR3 is CASSQPDYGESRTGELFF. CDR3 DNA sequence: TGTGCCAGCAGCCAACCAGATTACGGGGAGTCACGCACCGGGGAGCTGTTTTTT.

This clonotype was observed many times. The rearrangement joins TRBV23-1 to TRBJ2-1; D not certain. TRBV23-1 is flagged as an ORF with uncertain function. V gave up 4 bases and J gave up 7 bases, with 5 bases separating them. There are 11 residues in the CDR3. The CDR3: CASSPANEQFF. The CDR3 DNA sequence: TGCGCCAGCAGTCCTGCAAATGAGCAGTTCTTC.

This chain connects TRBV6-2 or TRBV6-3 to TRBJ2-2; TRBD1 aligns across 8 bases. This CDR3 is built from 17 residues. Germline CDR1 and CDR2: MNHEY and SVGEGT. The trim removed 6 bases at V and 0 bases at J, leaving 9 bases unmatched. In DNA, the CDR3 is TGTGCCAGCAGGCCCACCCAGGGGGCGGCGAACACCGGGGAGCTGTTTTTT. Its protein is CASRPTQGAANTGELFF.

The V and J genes are TRBV1 and TRBJ2-5; the table's D call, TRBD1, has no DNA check behind it. TRBV1 is classified as a pseudogene. This CDR3 comprises 18 residues. Here the CDR3 reads CTSSQDGSGQWGQETQYF. In DNA form, the CDR3 reads TGCACCAGCAGCCAAGATGGGTCAGGCCAGTGGGGCCAAGAGACCCAGTACTTC.

In regard to this clonotype: The CDR3 does not end in the conserved phenylalanine or tryptophan, so this is likely a read error. The chain is built from TRBV12-3 or TRBV12-4 and TRBJ1-1; D is perhaps TRBD1 (5 bases). The CDR3 spans 14 residues. Trimming cost V 6 bases and J 2 bases, with 13 bases left between them. CDR3 loop: CASRAGLRNTEAFL. The CDR3 bases are TGTGCCAGCAGAGCGGGACTGAGAAACACTGAAGCTTTCCTT.

This clonotype showed up many times. The chain combines TRBV2 with TRBJ2-3, with 13 bases identical to TRBD2. In germline, CDR1 is SNHLY, CDR2 FYNNEI. Losses at the gene ends were 6 bases for V and 2 bases for J; bases not matched to a gene: 14. The CDR3 spans 19 residues. The CDR3 DNA reads as TGTGCCAGCAGCGAATACCCTCATGGACTAGCGGGAGACACAGATACGCAGTATTTT. This gives the protein CASSEYPHGLAGDTDTQYF.

This clonotype was recorded many times. The rearrangement joins TRBV11-2 to TRBJ2-6, with D perhaps TRBD1 (6 bases). Trimming removed 0 bases from V and 0 bases from J, with 15 bases in between. The CDR3 runs to 19 residues. The V gene's germline CDR1 is SGHAT and CDR2 FQNNGV. The CDR3 sequence is CASSLEPLDRTSGANVLTF. For the CDR3, the DNA is TGTGCCAGCAGCTTAGAACCTTTAGACAGGACCTCTGGGGCCAACGTCCTGACTTTC.

This clonotype occurred many times. V is TRBV9 and J is TRBJ1-6; D is ambiguous. Trimming stripped 6 bases from V and 13 bases from J, with 2 bases between. The CDR3 consists of 8 residues. Germline loops: CDR1 SGDLS, CDR2 YYNGEE. CDR3 loop: CASMPLHF. The CDR3 coding sequence is TGTGCCAGCATGCCCCTCCACTTT.

This clonotype has at least ten counts. The V gene is TRBV6-5, the J gene TRBJ2-5, with 9 bases lining up with TRBD2. Per germline, CDR1 MNHEY and CDR2 SVGAGI. The V gene end was trimmed by 6 bases and the J gene end by 6 bases; junction bases not matched to a gene: 14. The CDR3 has 16 residues. The CDR3: CASSLPGSGGEKTQYF. CDR3 DNA: TGTGCCAGCAGCCTACCTGGTAGCGGGGGTGAAAAGACCCAGTACTTC.

As for this clonotype: This may be a read error: a much more frequent sequence differs by one nucleotide. V gene TRBV7-2 combines with J gene TRBJ2-3, with 10 bases identical to TRBD2. CDR3 length: 17 residues. Germline V gives CDR1 SGHTA, CDR2 FQGNSA. CDR3 sequence: CACSSPPGLAVPDTQYF. The CDR3 DNA is TGTGCCTGCAGCTCCCCTCCTGGACTAGCGGTACCAGATACGCAGTATTTT.

Written as DNA, the CDR3 is TGTGCCACCAGCAGAGAGTCAGATATCAATGAGCAGTTCTTC. Residues: CATSRESDINEQFF. The J gene is TRBJ2-1, the V gene TRBV15; D remains ambiguous. The CDR3 consists of 14 residues. Germline V gene lookup returns CDR1 LNHNV and CDR2 YYDKDF (reference sequence). V shed 0 bases and J shed 6 bases, with 9 bases lying between them.

A remark on this clonotype: Just one base apart from a much larger clone, this may be a read error. Likely a read error: the CDR3 ends without its conserved phenylalanine or tryptophan. This sequence joins TRBV30 and TRBJ2-3; 8 bases align to TRBD2. This CDR3 comprises 15 residues. The V and J ends lost 8 bases and 3 bases, in that order; junction bases with no gene match: 13. The germline CDR1 and CDR2 sequences are GTSNPN and SVGIG (reference sequence). CDR3 nucleotides: TGTGCCAGCACTAGAGCGGGAGCAAGAACAGATACGCAGTATTTA. This encodes CASTRAGARTDTQYL.

This clonotype was seen repeatedly, ten times or more. V and J are TRBV12-3 or TRBV12-4 and TRBJ1-1; 7 bases line up with TRBD1. The CDR3 runs 14 residues. With 5 bases clipped from V and 5 bases from J, the junction kept 8 bases outside the gene matches. The CDR3 is CASSLQGRGTEAFF. The CDR3 region has the DNA TGTGCCAGCAGTCTACAGGGGAGGGGAACTGAAGCTTTCTTT.

CDR3 coding DNA: TGTGCCAGCAGTTTGAGTAGCGGGAGTTATGAGCAGTTCTTC. It specifies CASSLSSGSYEQFF. The V call is TRBV27, the J call TRBJ2-1; 9 bases agree with TRBD2. V shed 3 bases, J shed 8 bases, and the junction held 5 bases outside the gene matches. The CDR3 runs to 14 residues. Germline V gives CDR1 MNHEY, CDR2 SMNVEV (reference sequence).

This clonotype came up many times. The chain combines TRBV12-5 with TRBJ2-3; TRBD2 is a possible D gene (7 bases). Between the trimmed V and J ends, which lost 0 bases and 2 bases, there was a span of 18 bases. The CDR3 has 18 residues. Per the germline V gene, CDR1 is LGHNT and CDR2 is FRNRAP. CDR3 sequence reads: CASGLVQRSGGLTDTQYF. CDR3 bases: TGTGCTAGTGGTTTGGTACAACGTTCGGGGGGCCTCACAGATACGCAGTATTTT.

This clonotype was observed many times. The V call is TRBV9, the J call TRBJ2-7; D is possibly TRBD2 (6 bases). CDR3 length equals 14 residues. CDR1 and CDR2 from the germline V gene are SGDLS and YYNGEE. V lost 2 bases to trimming and J lost 1 base, with 10 bases between them. CDR3 in amino acids: CASSVGTASYEQYF. Written as DNA, the CDR3 is TGTGCCAGCAGCGTGGGGACTGCTTCCTACGAGCAGTACTTC.

This chain uses TRBV6-2 or TRBV6-3 with TRBJ2-3; D not resolved. This CDR3 has 13 residues. From germline, CDR1 is MNHEY and CDR2 SVGEGT. Trimming took off 5 bases at V and 7 bases at J, with 13 bases between the two ends. The CDR3 loop is CASSHPTRYTQYF. The CDR3 region has the DNA TGTGCCAGCAGTCACCCGACGCGGTATACGCAGTATTTT.